A selection of T cell receptor beta chains follows, all from one sample in a study of cytomegalovirus exposure and HLA in healthy donors. Clones were sequenced by immunoSEQ multiplex PCR, and TCRdb holds only the in-frame ones, with some missing. The sample gives more than 95,000 clones, over 70% of which show up once; approximately 4% is in the top ten. Sequencing input: PBMCs. These receptors came from a man in his late teens or twenties in good health and CMV-seropositive. CDR3s include the opening cysteine and the closing phenylalanine or tryptophan. D genes are given only for firm matches. Rows may omit the clone size; those that give it use once, few, many or a size class.

D gene | J gene | V gene | clone size | CDR3 DNA | CDR3 protein
TRBD1 | TRBJ2-7 | TRBV7-6 | few | TGTGCCAGCAGCCTACAGGGGGAAGGCTACGAGCAGTACTTC | CASSLQGEGYEQYF
. | TRBJ2-4 | TRBV7-2 | . | TGTGCCAGCAGCTTAACCCCCGACGGGGACATTCAGTACTTC | CASSLTPDGDIQYF
. | TRBJ2-7 | TRBV27 | . | TGTGCCAGCAGTCCCCAGGGCTACGAGCAGTACTTC | CASSPQGYEQYF
. | TRBJ1-2 | TRBV7-2 | once | TGTGCCAGCAGCTTATTGCGGGGGTACTATGGCTACACCTTC | CASSLLRGYYGYTF
TRBD2 | TRBJ2-7 | TRBV5-4 | . | TGTGCCTCCGGACTAGCGGACTCCTACGAGCAGTACTTC | CASGLADSYEQYF
. | TRBJ1-3 | TRBV18 | . | TGTGCCAGCTCAGACGACAGACAAGGAAACACCATATATTTT | CASSDDRQGNTIYF
. | TRBJ2-1 | TRBV7-2 | . | TGTGCCAGCACTCGACAGGTGAGCTCCTACAATGAGCAGTTCTTC | CASTRQVSSYNEQFF
. | TRBJ1-2 | TRBV2 | . | TGTGCCAGCACGGAGAATATGGAGGTACGTGGCTACACCTTC | CASTENMEVRGYTF
. | TRBJ2-2 | TRBV2 | . | TGTGCCAGCAGTCGGAGGGGTCCCGGGGAGCTGTTTTTT | CASSRRGPGELFF
. | TRBJ1-1 | TRBV5-1 | . | TGCGCCAGCAGCTTCTACAGGGATGGGAACACTGAAGCTTTCTTT | CASSFYRDGNTEAFF
. | TRBJ2-7 | TRBV7-9 | . | TGTGCCAGCAGCTCCGACGCGACACTTACCTACGAGCAGTACTTC | CASSSDATLTYEQYF
TRBD1 | TRBJ1-5 | TRBV9 | few | TGTGCCAGCAGTGCAGGGGGCGCGGGAGGCAATCAGCCCCAGCATTTT | CASSAGGAGGNQPQHF
. | TRBJ1-1 | TRBV6-5 | . | TGTGCCAGCTCCAGGGCAGGGATGAACACTGAAGCTTTCTTT | CASSRAGMNTEAFF
TRBD2 | TRBJ2-1 | TRBV9 | . | TGTGCCAGCAGCGATAGCGGGGGGGCCTACAATGAGCAGTTCTTC | CASSDSGGAYNEQFF
. | TRBJ2-3 | TRBV7-9 | . | TGTGCCAGCAGCTTCCAATCCGCGAGAACAGATACGCAGTATTTT | CASSFQSARTDTQYF
. | TRBJ2-7 | TRBV19 | . | TGTGCCAGTAGTATCATTGGAGGGCGAGACAACGAGCAGTACTTC | CASSIIGGRDNEQYF
. | TRBJ1-5 | TRBV7-9 | few | TGTGCCAGCAGCCCGACGGGAGACCAGCCCCAGCATTTT | CASSPTGDQPQHF
TRBD1 | TRBJ2-7 | TRBV7-2 | . | TGTGCCAGCAGCTTAGGCATTCGGGGGTTTGGGACAGGGCGATACGAGCAGTACTTC | CASSLGIRGFGTGRYEQYF
. | TRBJ2-1 | TRBV5-1 | . | TGCGCCAGCAGCGGGGGCGGACAGACCAGCTCCTACAATGAGCAGTTCTTC | CASSGGGQTSSYNEQFF
TRBD1 | TRBJ2-5 | TRBV5-1 | . | TGCGCCAGCAAAGAAGGGACAGGGTACGAGACCCAGTACTTC | CASKEGTGYETQYF
TRBD2 | TRBJ2-1 | TRBV5-4 | once | TGTGCCAGCAGCTTGCGAGGACTAGCGGGGAGCAATGAGCAGTTCTTC | CASSLRGLAGSNEQFF
. | TRBJ2-5 | TRBV5-1 | . | TGCGCCAGCAGCTTGGACAGGGTGTGGTCCCAGTACTTC | CASSLDRVWSQYF
TRBD1 | TRBJ2-2 | TRBV5-1 | . | TGCGCCAGCAGACCCGGGACAGGGGGCGGAATCGGGGAGCTGTTTTTT | CASRPGTGGGIGELFF
TRBD1 | TRBJ2-7 | TRBV4-2 | . | TGTGCCAGCAGCCAAGATTCTCGACAGGGTAAAGACGAGCAGTACTTC | CASSQDSRQGKDEQYF
TRBD1 | TRBJ2-5 | TRBV5-1 | . | TGCGCCAGCAGAATGACAGGGCGAGAGACCCAGTACTTC | CASRMTGRETQYF
TRBD1 | TRBJ1-1 | TRBV11-2 | . | TGTGCCAGCAGCTTATCAGGGGGCGCGAATACTGAAGCTTTCTTT | CASSLSGGANTEAFF
. | TRBJ1-3 | TRBV7-8 | . | TGTGCCAGCAGCTTAAGGCCCCCCCGCGGGGGCGCGTACACCATATATTTT | CASSLRPPRGGAYTIYF
TRBD1 | TRBJ2-7 | TRBV11-2 | . | TGTGCCAGCAGCTCAAACCGGGACAGGAGTTACGAGCAGTACTTC | CASSSNRDRSYEQYF
TRBD2 | TRBJ2-1 | TRBV29-1 | . | TGCAGCGTGGGATTACGGGCTAGCGGGACTTACAATGAGCAGTTCTTC | CSVGLRASGTYNEQFF
TRBD1 | TRBJ2-2 | TRBV7-9 | . | TGTGCCAGCAGCCGATCTAGGGGGCTTAGGAACACCGGGGAGCTGTTTTTT | CASSRSRGLRNTGELFF